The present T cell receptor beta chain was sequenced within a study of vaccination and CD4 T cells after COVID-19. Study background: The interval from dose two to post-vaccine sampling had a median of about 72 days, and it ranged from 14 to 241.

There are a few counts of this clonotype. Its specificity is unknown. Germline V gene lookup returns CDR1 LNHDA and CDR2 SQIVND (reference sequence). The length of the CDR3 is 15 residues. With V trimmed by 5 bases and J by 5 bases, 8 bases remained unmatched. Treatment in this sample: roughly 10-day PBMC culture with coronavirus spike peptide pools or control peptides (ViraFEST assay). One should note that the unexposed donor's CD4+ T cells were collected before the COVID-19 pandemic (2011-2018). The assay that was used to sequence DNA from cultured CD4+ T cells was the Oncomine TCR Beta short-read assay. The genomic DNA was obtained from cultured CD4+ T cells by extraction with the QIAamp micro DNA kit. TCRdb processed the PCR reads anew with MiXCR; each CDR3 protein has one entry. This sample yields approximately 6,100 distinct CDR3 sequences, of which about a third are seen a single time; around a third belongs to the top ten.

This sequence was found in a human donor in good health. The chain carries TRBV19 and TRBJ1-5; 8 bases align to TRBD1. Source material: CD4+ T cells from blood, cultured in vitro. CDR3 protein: CASSATGGAHQPQHF. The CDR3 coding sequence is TGTGCCAGTAGTGCCACAGGGGGGGCACATCAGCCCCAGCATTTT.